This record concerns one T cell receptor beta chain sequence. This record belongs to a study of T-cell reconstitution after alpha-beta-depleted transplantation in children. Preparation of the TCRbeta library used unique molecular identifiers. TCRdb used MiXCR to reprocess the PCR reads, holding one entry per CDR3 protein. This table holds under 450,000 distinct CDR3 sequences, 10% to 15% found once. The CDR3 has 14 residues. The germline V and J ends were trimmed by 8 bases and 2 bases, with 10 bases remaining between them. CDR1 MDHEN and CDR2 SYDVKM come from the germline V gene. The sequence derives from a human donor who donated a stem cell graft to a child with Fanconi anemia. The sequencing used PBMCs, collected from the stem cell graft. The chain recombines TRBV28 with TRBJ1-6; D possibly corresponds to TRBD1 (6 bases). This CDR3 reads CASEGVPYNSPLHF. CDR3 nucleotides: TGTGCCAGCGAGGGGGTCCCCTATAATTCACCCCTCCACTTT.